These 14 T cell receptor beta chains were sequenced from one sample in a study of lung T cells in sarcoidosis with Löfgren's syndrome. Each CDR3 protein gets one entry after TCRdb re-called the reads with MiXCR. The table has roughly 63,000 distinct CDR3 sequences, over 20% seen once; the top ten hold 2.3%. The sample taken for sequencing was CD4+ T cells from PBMCs. All receptors come from a human donor with sarcoidosis (Löfgren's syndrome or another form), or a control subject (not recorded which).

V usage is TRBV19 and J usage is TRBJ1-1, with D uncertain. The ends were cut back, 4 bases at V and 6 bases at J, with 9 bases in the middle. The CDR3 has 12 residues. The germline CDR1 and CDR2 sequences are LNHDA and SQIVND (reference sequence). The CDR3 sequence: CASSKGTPEAFF. The CDR3 DNA reads TGTGCCAGTAGTAAAGGTACGCCTGAAGCTTTCTTT.

This clonotype appeared a few times. The chain links TRBV7-2 to TRBJ1-2; TRBD1 agrees at 9 bases. CDR3 length equals 15 residues. Losses at the gene ends were 4 bases for V and 8 bases for J; bases not matched to a gene: 11. The germline CDR1 and CDR2 sequences are SGHTA and FQGNSA. The chain's CDR3 is CASSSYRDRVYGYTF. The DNA of the CDR3 is TGTGCCAGCAGCTCGTACCGGGACAGGGTCTACGGCTACACCTTC.

On this clonotype itself: A much bigger clone sits one base away, suggesting this may be a read error. The chain is built from TRBV27 and TRBJ1-3; D remains unclear. Trimming took 4 bases from V and 4 from J, leaving 11 bases between them. Germline CDR1 is MNHEY and CDR2 is SMNVEV (reference sequence). CDR3 length equals 14 residues. The CDR3 here is CASSSSITGNTIYF. The CDR3 DNA sequence: TGTGCCAGCAGTTCCTCGATAACCGGAAACACCATATATTTT.

This clonotype occurred many times. The chain combines TRBV20-1 with TRBJ2-1; 11 nucleotides agree with TRBD2. This CDR3 has 15 amino acids. Germline-derived CDR1 and CDR2 are DFQATT and SNEGSKA (reference sequence). After removal of 6 bases from V and 5 bases from J, the junction contained 9 bases not matched to a gene. CDR3 in amino acids: CSATGLAGGHNEQFF. CDR3 nucleotides: TGCAGTGCGACTGGGCTAGCGGGAGGCCACAATGAGCAGTTCTTC.

J is TRBJ1-2 and V is TRBV2; 9 nucleotides align to TRBD1. The CDR3 has 15 amino acids. V dropped 6 bases and J dropped 8; count of bases not matched to a gene: 13. Per the germline V gene, CDR1 is SNHLY and CDR2 is FYNNEI. In DNA form, the CDR3 reads TGTGCCAGCAGCACTAACCCGGGACAGGGTGGGGGCTACACCTTC. This encodes CASSTNPGQGGGYTF.

This clonotype was seen many times. The J gene is TRBJ2-3, the V gene TRBV7-2; possibly TRBD1 or TRBD2 for D (6 bases each). V was cut by 3 bases and J by 6 bases, with 13 bases left in between. From germline, CDR1 is SGHTA and CDR2 FQGNSA. The CDR3 loop spans 14 amino acids. This CDR3 reads CASSLVGGSDTQYF. The CDR3 DNA reads TGTGCCAGCAGCTTGGTCGGGGGCAGCGATACGCAGTATTTT.

There are many counts of this clonotype. The rearrangement links TRBV15 to TRBJ2-3, with TRBD1 matching over 7 bases. Germline CDR1 reads LNHNV; CDR2 reads YYDKDF (reference sequence). The CDR3 length is 13 residues. V lost 0 bases, J lost 6 bases, and 0 bases stayed unmatched. This CDR3 is CATSRDRGDTQYF. For the CDR3, the DNA is TGTGCCACCAGCAGAGACAGGGGGGATACGCAGTATTTT.

For this clonotype: This sequence may be a read error, since a much larger clone differs from it by one base. The chain has TRBV20-1 and TRBJ1-5; no definite D call. Trimming stripped 0 bases from V and 5 bases from J, with 14 bases between. This CDR3 is 15 amino acids long. The germline CDR1 and CDR2 sequences are DFQATT and SNEGSKA (reference sequence). CDR3 sequence reads: CSARDIGRNDQPQHF. Written as DNA, the CDR3 is TGCAGTGCTAGAGATATCGGACGGAACGATCAGCCCCAGCATTTT.

This clonotype has a handful of counts. The CDR3 DNA is TGTGCCAGCAGTGAGGGGACAGGGGCCTACGAGCAGTACGTC. It encodes CASSEGTGAYEQYV. This rearrangement joins TRBV2 to TRBJ2-7, with 10 bases identical to TRBD1. In germline, CDR1 is SNHLY, CDR2 FYNNEI. The J segment lost 2 bases and the V segment lost 3 bases, leaving 1 base of the junction unmatched. The length of the CDR3 is 14 residues.

The DNA for the CDR3 is TGCGCCAGCAGCTTGGGAGTATTGAACACTGAAGCTTTCTTT. It is translated as CASSLGVLNTEAFF. This chain uses TRBV5-1 with TRBJ1-1; D is uncertain. Trimming cost V 0 bases and J 0 bases, with 6 bases left between them. This CDR3 region has 14 residues. CDR1 is SGHRS and CDR2 is YFSETQ in the germline V gene.

This clonotype was counted a few times. The chain employs TRBV20-1 and TRBJ1-1; D not resolved. The CDR3 contains 12 residues. CDR1 is DFQATT and CDR2 is SNEGSKA in the germline V gene (reference sequence). The germline V and J ends were trimmed by 1 base and 6 bases, with 9 bases remaining between them. As DNA, the CDR3 is TGCAGTGCTAGAGGACAAGACGCTGAAGCTTTCTTT. As protein: CSARGQDAEAFF.

This clonotype turned up a few times. The V gene is TRBV19, the J gene TRBJ2-7, with a possible D match to TRBD2 (5 bases). The CDR3 is 14 amino acids. The germline CDR1 and CDR2 sequences are LNHDA and SQIVND (reference sequence). V was trimmed by 5 bases and J by 2 bases, leaving 13 bases between them. The CDR3 DNA is TGTGCCAGTAGTCCCCGGACTCCTCCCTACGAGCAGTACTTC. This codes for CASSPRTPPYEQYF. The complete variable domain, with remaining parts taken from reference TRBV19 and TRBJ2-7, reads DGGITQSPKYLFRKEGQNVTLSCEQNLNHDAMYWYRQDPGQGLRLIYYSQIVNDFQKGDIAEGYSVSREKKESFPLTVTSAQKNPTAFYLCASSPRTPPYEQYFGPGTRLTVT.

This clonotype was seen only a few times. The V and J genes are TRBV14 and TRBJ2-1, with a tentative D call TRBD1 (6 bases). The CDR3 is made up of 13 amino acids. Germline V gives CDR1 SGHDN, CDR2 FVKESK. V was pared by 4 bases and J by 7 bases, with 11 bases between. CDR3 protein: CASSLEGVNEQFF. The CDR3 nucleotides read TGTGCCAGCAGCCTTGAGGGGGTTAATGAGCAGTTCTTC.

This clonotype was seen many times. V usage is TRBV27 and J usage is TRBJ1-2; D is possibly TRBD1 (5 bases). The CDR3 runs 14 residues. Germline loops: CDR1 MNHEY, CDR2 SMNVEV (reference sequence). V lost 6 bases and J 2 bases, leaving 13 bases between the germline ends. CDR3 loop: CASSDQGGNYGYTF. The CDR3 DNA is TGTGCCAGCAGCGACCAGGGCGGAAACTATGGCTACACCTTC.